The 14 T cell receptor beta chains below all came from one sample that was sequenced in a study of glioma-infiltrating T cells. Amplification of TCR alpha and beta CDR3 regions from RNA used iRepertoire nested multiplex PCR. TCRdb re-called the multiplex PCR reads through MiXCR, storing one row per CDR3 protein. Among about 93,000 distinct CDR3 sequences listed, 40% were seen once. The sequencing sample was made of glioma tissue, nonneoplastic brain tissue, or PBMCs (not recorded which). The receptors were gathered from a human donor with low-grade glioma or glioblastoma, undergoing nonglioma brain surgery, or in good health (not recorded which).

Concerning this clonotype: It is unclear where the CDR3 begins or ends on the DNA, so no DNA is shown, and the CDR3 is as TCRdb lists it. The rearrangement links TRBV6-1 to TRBJ2-1; TRBD2, the D gene given by the table, was not confirmed from the DNA. The CDR3 sequence runs 20 residues, both termini included. CDR1 is MNHNS and CDR2 is SASEGT in the germline V gene. This CDR3 is CDSALYLCASSQGGNNEQFF.

This clonotype appeared a few times. The chain recombines TRBV14 with TRBJ2-4, with D possibly called TRBD1 or TRBD2 (5 bases each). CDR3 length: 18 residues. Trimming removed 2 bases from V and 1 base from J, with 18 bases in between. Germline CDR1 and CDR2: SGHDN and FVKESK. The CDR3 region has the DNA TGTGCCAGCAGCCAATCTTACGGGGCCCGACAGGCCAAAAACATTCAGTACTTC. Translating gives CASSQSYGARQAKNIQYF.

Details on this clonotype: One base away lies a much larger clone, so this may be a sequencing read error. This rearrangement joins TRBV7-9 to TRBJ2-6; no clear D gene. The CDR3 covers 14 residues. V was pared by 6 bases and J by 0 bases, with 6 bases between. CDR1 SEHNR and CDR2 FQNEAQ come from the germline V gene (reference sequence). This CDR3 reads CASRQNSGANVLTF. CDR3 nucleotides: TGTGCCAGCAGGCAAAACTCTGGGGCCAACGTCCTGACTTTC.

This clonotype was recorded at least ten times. V is TRBV3-1 and J is TRBJ1-1, with no clear D. The CDR3 spans 12 residues. The V gene lost 2 bases and the J gene lost 5 bases, with 6 bases spanning the gap. Looked up from germline, CDR1 is LGHDT and CDR2 is YNNKEL (reference sequence). CDR3 nucleotides: TGTGCCAGCAGCCAACGTCGGACTGAAGCTTTCTTT. Translated, it gives CASSQRRTEAFF.

About this clonotype: A junction boundary mismatches the germline segment, possibly from a read error. The CDR3 nucleotides are TGCGCCAGCAGCCAAGGGGAGACCCATTACTTC. Protein product: CASSQGETHYF. The rearrangement joins TRBV4-1 to TRBJ2-5; a weak D match, TRBD2 (5 bases). There are 11 residues in the CDR3. Per germline, CDR1 MGHRA and CDR2 YSYEKL.

With respect to this clonotype: A read error may explain this, as a much larger clone is one base away. The chain uses TRBV18 and TRBJ2-7; D is possibly TRBD1 (5 bases). V was pared by 4 bases and J by 3 bases, with 13 bases between. CDR3 length equals 14 residues. Germline V gene sequence: CDR1 KGHSH, CDR2 LQKENI. As DNA, the CDR3 is TGTGCCAGCTCACATTTACAGGAGATCTACGAGCAGTACTTC. Residues: CASSHLQEIYEQYF.

There are many counts of this clonotype. V is TRBV6-2 or TRBV6-3 and J is TRBJ1-1; D is ambiguous. Trimming shortened V by 4 bases and J by 1 base, and 10 bases separated the two germline ends. Germline CDR1 MNHEY, CDR2 SVGEGT. This CDR3 region has 14 residues. CDR3 sequence (DNA): TGTGCCAGCAGTTTATCGCTGGGGAACACTGAAGCTTTCTTT. It yields the protein CASSLSLGNTEAFF.

This clonotype was recorded many times. The rearrangement links TRBV20-1 to TRBJ2-1; possibly TRBD2 for D (7 bases). The CDR3 runs to 17 residues. Per the germline V gene, CDR1 is DFQATT and CDR2 is SNEGSKA (reference sequence). V lost 0 bases and J 6 bases, leaving 21 bases between the germline ends. Here the CDR3 reads CSARDRRGGISANEQFF. The CDR3 DNA follows: TGCAGTGCTAGAGATCGGAGGGGGGGTATCAGCGCCAATGAGCAGTTCTTC.

V gene TRBV7-2 combines with J gene TRBJ1-1, with D possibly being TRBD1 (6 bases). The CDR3 sequence is 18 residues long. The germline CDR1 and CDR2 sequences are SGHTA and FQGNSA. Trimming took off 3 bases at V and 2 bases at J, with 22 bases between the two ends. In nucleotides, the CDR3 is TGTGCCAGCAGCTTCACTGGGGGGGGGGGCCAAGGAAACACTGAAGCTTTCTTT. It yields the protein CASSFTGGGGQGNTEAFF.

This clonotype was recorded at least ten times. J is TRBJ2-1 and V is TRBV10-3; D tentatively fits TRBD1 or TRBD2 (5 bases each). V was shortened by 6 bases and J by 7 bases, with 10 bases between the two germline ends. Germline V lookup: CDR1 ENHRY, CDR2 SYGVKD. CDR3 size: 12 residues. The CDR3 region has the DNA TGTGCCATCAGGTCAGGGACGAATGAGCAGTTCTTC. The encoded protein is CAIRSGTNEQFF.

The chain uses TRBV7-4 and TRBJ2-1, with TRBD2 matching 9 bases. After removal of 4 bases from V and 6 bases from J, the junction contained 4 bases not matched to a gene. The CDR3 contains 14 residues. Germline lookup yields CDR1 SGHVT and CDR2 SQSDAQ. The CDR3 DNA is TGTGCCAGCAGCTCTTTAGCGGGAGCCAATGAGCAGTTCTTC. Translation: CASSSLAGANEQFF.

This clonotype was picked up many times. This chain uses TRBV20-1 with TRBJ1-1; possible D gene TRBD1, 5 bases. The CDR3 sequence is 14 residues long. V shed 2 bases and J shed 1 base, with 11 bases lying between them. CDR1 and CDR2 from the germline V gene are DFQATT and SNEGSKA (reference sequence). The CDR3, as DNA: TGCAGTGCTAGACTTAGTGGGACGAACACTGAAGCTTTCTTT. Translated: CSARLSGTNTEAFF.

This clonotype has at least ten counts. This chain connects TRBV19 to TRBJ2-1; TRBD2 matches at 7 bases. Per the germline V gene, CDR1 is LNHDA and CDR2 is SQIVND (reference sequence). The CDR3 runs 17 residues. Trimming at V came to 4 bases and at J to 6 bases, leaving 15 bases not matched to a gene. The CDR3 DNA reads TGTGCCAGTAGTAGTCCCCTTAGCGGGCGAGTAGGCAATGAGCAGTTCTTC. It yields the protein CASSSPLSGRVGNEQFF. The full variable domain, completed using reference TRBV19 and TRBJ2-1, is DGGITQSPKYLFRKEGQNVTLSCEQNLNHDAMYWYRQDPGQGLRLIYYSQIVNDFQKGDIAEGYSVSREKKESFPLTVTSAQKNPTAFYLCASSSPLSGRVGNEQFFGPGTRLTVL.

Many counts were recorded for this clonotype. The chain has TRBV29-1 and TRBJ2-3, with no clear D. The germline V gene encodes CDR1 SQVTM and CDR2 ANQGSEA. V was shortened by 2 bases and J by 0 bases, with 6 bases between the two germline ends. The CDR3 has 13 residues. The CDR3 nucleotides are TGCAGCGTTGAATATGGAAGCACAGATACGCAGTATTTT. It translates to CSVEYGSTDTQYF.